Sequencing of this TCR beta chain was carried out in a study of T cell responses to AZD1222 COVID-19 vaccine. General study results and limits: Across the whole spike, CD4 TCRs peaked at regions 160-218 and 743-854. None of the repertoires were sampled until the peak T cell response had passed. Clonal diversity was possibly underestimated, and the donors were mostly white British, with more females.

Comment on this clone: What it binds is not known.

TCRdb keeps only in-frame clones here, not all; method: immunoSEQ multiplex PCR. The repertoire holds 100,000 to 150,000 clones, with less than 95% as singletons. The CDR3 extends over 12 amino acids. V gave up 7 bases and J gave up 4 bases, with 10 bases separating them. CDR1 and CDR2 from the germline V gene are MDHEN and SYDVKM. The chain combines TRBV28 with TRBJ1-2; D ambiguous. This clonotype originated in an adult in good health. Sequencing used peripheral blood, obtained on day 0 of MenACWY control vaccination. CDR3 sequence: CASNPRGYGYTF. The CDR3 DNA is TGTGCCAGCAATCCCCGGGGCTATGGCTACACCTTC.